The rows below give T cell receptor beta chains drawn from one sample of a study of Graves' ophthalmopathy and Graves' hyperthyroidism. TCRdb itself ran the multiplex PCR reads through MiXCR, one entry per CDR3 protein. The profile covers over 500,000 distinct CDR3 sequences, with approximately 22% appearing a single time and more than 5.5% taken by the ten largest. The sample consisted of peripheral blood. The receptors here all came from a woman younger than 35 with stable Graves' hyperthyroidism. Some clones in this sample may be carry-over from other donors' samples. Both conserved end residues are part of each CDR3. A D gene is named only where the DNA matches it firmly. Not every row has a clone size; where given, it reads once, few, many or a size class.

V gene,clone size,J gene,D gene,CDR3 protein,CDR3 DNA
TRBV20-1,many,TRBJ2-7,TRBD1,CSAGTGRLYEQYF,TGCAGTGCGGGGACAGGGAGGCTCTACGAGCAGTACTTC
TRBV7-8,many,TRBJ2-5,TRBD2,CASSLRVGLAGEDQETQYF,TGTGCCAGCAGCTTAAGGGTCGGACTAGCGGGAGAGGACCAAGAGACCCAGTACTTC
TRBV6-4,many,TRBJ2-4,.,CASRTMAGTGKSGGNIQYF,TGTGCCAGCAGAACCATGGCCGGAACAGGGAAGAGTGGTGGGAACATTCAGTACTTC
TRBV2,many,TRBJ1-2,TRBD1,CASSVSAAGGTLYGYTF,TGTGCCAGCAGTGTTTCGGCGGCAGGGGGGACTCTCTATGGCTACACCTTC
TRBV7-8,few,TRBJ2-7,.,CASSADALTYEQYF,TGTGCCAGCAGCGCGGACGCGCTTACCTACGAGCAGTACTTC
TRBV30,once,TRBJ1-1,.,CAWSVLMNTEAFF,TGTGCCTGGAGTGTATTAATGAACACTGAAGCTTTCTTT
TRBV20-1,.,TRBJ2-2,TRBD2,CSAGRGGRAGELFF,TGCAGTGCTGGACGAGGTGGGAGGGCCGGGGAGCTGTTTTTT
TRBV12-3/TRBV12-4,.,TRBJ1-2,.,CASSFPGRGYTF,TGTGCCAGCAGTTTCCCGGGCCGTGGCTACACCTTC
TRBV6-2/TRBV6-3,few,TRBJ2-5,.,CASSYGAGRETQYF,TGTGCCAGCAGTTACGGGGCAGGGAGGGAGACCCAGTACTTC
TRBV13,few,TRBJ2-7,TRBD2,CASSPPGLAGDEQYF,TGTGCCAGCAGCCCACCGGGACTAGCGGGAGACGAGCAGTACTTC
TRBV9,many,TRBJ2-5,.,CASSVREGPETQYF,TGTGCCAGCAGCGTACGAGAGGGGCCAGAGACCCAGTACTTC
TRBV20-1,many,TRBJ2-7,TRBD1,CSALAGQGAKKNTYEQYF,TGCAGTGCTCTTGCCGGACAGGGGGCCAAAAAGAATACCTACGAGCAGTACTTC
TRBV25-1,many,TRBJ2-5,TRBD1,CASRMTGASQETQYF,TGTGCCAGCAGAATGACAGGGGCGTCCCAAGAGACCCAGTACTTC
TRBV29-1,.,TRBJ2-7,TRBD2,CSTRQWEGGRNEQYF,TGCAGCACCCGACAGTGGGAGGGCGGTAGAAACGAGCAGTACTTC
TRBV27,.,TRBJ2-5,.,CASSSWTLYQETQYF,TGTGCCAGCAGTTCTTGGACCCTGTACCAAGAGACCCAGTACTTC
TRBV9,.,TRBJ2-7,.,CASSVGEGGVNYEQYF,TGTGCCAGCAGCGTAGGGGAGGGGGGCGTCAACTACGAGCAGTACTTC
TRBV5-4,few,TRBJ1-2,.,CASRKPGQVYGYTF,TGTGCCAGCAGAAAGCCGGGACAAGTGTATGGCTACACCTTC
TRBV28,many,TRBJ2-5,.,CASSSNSETQYF,TGTGCCAGCAGCTCAAACTCCGAGACCCAGTACTTC
TRBV7-7,many,TRBJ2-2,.,CASSFGASPAIGELFF,TGTGCTAGCAGCTTTGGGGCCTCCCCCGCGATCGGGGAGCTGTTTTTT
TRBV28,many,TRBJ2-2,.,CASSSLVGGDGELFF,TGTGCCAGCAGTTCCCTGGTAGGGGGGGACGGGGAGCTGTTTTTT
TRBV20-1,.,TRBJ2-5,TRBD1,CSALSNRGGRETQYF,TGCAGTGCTCTCTCTAACAGGGGTGGTAGGGAGACCCAGTACTTC
TRBV20-1,many,TRBJ2-5,TRBD2,CSALKAGGPGETQYF,TGCAGTGCTCTTAAAGCGGGGGGGCCGGGAGAGACCCAGTACTTC
TRBV4-1,many,TRBJ1-1,.,CASRYPGAQTEAFF,TGCGCCAGCAGATACCCAGGGGCGCAGACTGAAGCTTTCTTT
TRBV30,few,TRBJ1-6,TRBD1,CACQTGGPASPLHF,TGTGCCTGCCAAACAGGGGGTCCTGCTTCACCCCTCCACTTT
TRBV6-1,few,TRBJ2-7,.,CASGVISSYEQYF,TGTGCCAGCGGGGTTATTAGCTCCTACGAGCAGTACTTC
TRBV10-3,many,TRBJ2-7,.,CAISEPRLSYEQYF,TGTGCCATCAGTGAGCCTAGATTAAGCTACGAGCAGTACTTC
TRBV6-5,once,TRBJ2-5,TRBD2,CASSLAGGILKTQYF,TGTGCCAGCAGTTTAGCGGGGGGGATTCTTAAGACCCAGTACTTC
TRBV11-1,few,TRBJ2-3,TRBD1,CASSPRTGGADTQYF,TGTGCCAGCAGCCCAAGGACAGGGGGCGCAGATACGCAGTATTTT
TRBV19,.,TRBJ1-1,TRBD1,CASRNRQGDGRGTEAFF,TGTGCCAGTAGGAACCGACAGGGTGACGGGCGGGGCACTGAAGCTTTCTTT
TRBV12-3/TRBV12-4,.,TRBJ1-5,.,CASSLGRPKAGQPQHF,TGTGCCAGCAGTTTAGGGCGGCCGAAGGCAGGCCAGCCCCAGCATTTT
TRBV12-3/TRBV12-4,many,TRBJ1-5,.,CASSGARRASNQPQHF,TGTGCCAGCAGTGGGGCTAGGAGGGCCAGCAATCAGCCCCAGCATTTT
TRBV19,many,TRBJ1-5,.,CASSSGHSNQPQHF,TGTGCCAGTAGTAGCGGGCATAGCAATCAGCCCCAGCATTTT
TRBV6-1,.,TRBJ1-1,.,CASSDWGLAFF,TGTGCCAGCAGTGATTGGGGGCTCGCTTTCTTT
TRBV13,.,TRBJ1-2,.,CASSLGGIYGYTF,TGTGCCAGCAGCTTAGGGGGGATCTATGGCTACACCTTC
TRBV27,many,TRBJ1-6,.,CASSLELGAYSPLHF,TGTGCCAGCAGTTTAGAATTGGGGGCGTATTCACCCCTCCACTTT
TRBV12-3/TRBV12-4,.,TRBJ1-2,.,CASSLKISGTYGYTF,TGTGCCAGCAGTTTGAAGATATCCGGCACATATGGCTACACCTTC
TRBV5-1,few,TRBJ2-5,TRBD2,CASSLYSGGQETQYF,TGCGCCAGCAGCTTGTATAGCGGGGGCCAAGAGACCCAGTACTTC
TRBV2,many,TRBJ2-5,.,CASSEEYGLETQYF,TGTGCCAGCAGTGAAGAGTATGGGCTGGAGACCCAGTACTTC
TRBV2,few,TRBJ1-6,.,CASTRRVGSPLHF,TGTGCCAGCACTCGCAGGGTCGGTTCACCCCTCCACTTT
TRBV24-1,.,TRBJ1-1,.,CATRETPNTEAFF,TGTGCCACCAGGGAAACTCCGAACACTGAAGCTTTCTTT
TRBV11-2,once,TRBJ1-1,.,CASSLFPGGNTEAFF,TGTGCCAGCAGCTTATTCCCCGGAGGGAACACTGAAGCTTTCTTT
TRBV5-1,many,TRBJ1-1,.,CASSLEPDTEAFF,TGCGCCAGCAGCTTGGAGCCCGACACTGAAGCTTTCTTT
TRBV28,many,TRBJ1-3,.,CASSLSTGGGSGNTIYF,TGTGCCAGCAGTTTATCCACCGGGGGGGGCTCTGGAAACACCATATATTTT
TRBV6-2/TRBV6-3,many,TRBJ1-1,.,CASSLSGSRIGKNTEAFF,TGTGCCAGCAGTCTCTCAGGCTCGAGAATAGGGAAGAACACTGAAGCTTTCTTT
TRBV5-1,many,TRBJ1-2,TRBD1,CASSHGGQENYGYTF,TGCGCCAGCAGCCACGGGGGACAGGAGAACTATGGCTACACCTTC
TRBV6-2/TRBV6-3,many,TRBJ2-5,.,CASSLLWPGARDGQETQYF,TGTGCCAGCAGCCTGCTTTGGCCGGGAGCAAGGGATGGCCAAGAGACCCAGTACTTC
TRBV5-1,many,TRBJ1-1,.,CASRENSLMNTEAFF,TGCGCCAGCAGAGAAAACAGTTTAATGAACACTGAAGCTTTCTTT
TRBV11-2,.,TRBJ1-1,TRBD1,CASSARDRPEAFF,TGTGCCAGCAGCGCCAGGGACAGGCCGGAAGCTTTCTTT
TRBV9,many,TRBJ2-2,TRBD2,CASSVSGGNTGELFF,TGTGCCAGCAGCGTTAGCGGGGGGAACACCGGGGAGCTGTTTTTT
TRBV24-1,few,TRBJ2-5,.,CATSGPSGWKGETQYF,TGTGCCACCAGTGGACCCTCAGGGTGGAAGGGAGAGACCCAGTACTTC
TRBV7-8,.,TRBJ2-7,TRBD1,CASSGKNRGHEQYF,TGTGCCAGCAGCGGAAAGAACAGGGGACACGAGCAGTACTTC
TRBV6-2/TRBV6-3,few,TRBJ2-7,TRBD2,CATRAERGESYEQYF,TGTGCCACCAGAGCCGAGCGGGGGGAATCCTACGAGCAGTACTTC
TRBV6-1,many,TRBJ2-2,.,CASSDRGGDRNTGELFF,TGTGCCAGCAGTGATAGGGGAGGGGACAGGAACACCGGGGAGCTGTTTTTT
TRBV20-1,.,TRBJ2-7,.,CSATSGTESSYEQYF,TGCAGTGCTACCTCCGGGACGGAGAGCTCCTACGAGCAGTACTTC
TRBV6-1,.,TRBJ1-2,.,CASKTAVKYGYTF,TGTGCCAGCAAGACCGCGGTTAAATATGGCTACACCTTC
TRBV19,many,TRBJ1-2,.,CASSMRNYGYTF,TGTGCCAGTAGTATGAGGAACTATGGCTACACCTTC
TRBV7-9,few,TRBJ2-7,.,CASSLGEFRGYEQYF,TGTGCCAGCAGCTTAGGGGAGTTCCGGGGCTACGAGCAGTACTTC
TRBV12-3/TRBV12-4,.,TRBJ2-5,.,CASSPPAWGAGETQYF,TGTGCCAGCAGTCCTCCAGCTTGGGGAGCGGGAGAGACCCAGTACTTC